The 15 T cell receptor beta chains given below trace back to one sample, sequenced in a study of blood T cell repertoires in COVID-19. Generated by immunoSEQ multiplex PCR, the TCRdb table keeps only in-frame clones and is missing some. The repertoire holds hundreds of thousands of clones, about nine tenths seen once, with over 9.5% in the top ten. Specimen: peripheral blood. The receptors come from a woman aged 45-59 years with COVID-19, enrolled during active disease.

This rearrangement joins TRBV5-4 to TRBJ2-3, with D uncertain. Germline CDR1 reads SGHNT; CDR2 reads YYREEE (reference sequence). The V end was cut by 2 bases, the J end by 2 bases, with 3 bases between. This CDR3 comprises 12 residues. The CDR3 DNA is TGTGCCAGCAGCTTTAACACAGATACGCAGTATTTT. Translated, it gives CASSFNTDTQYF.

A note on this clone: The sample has other DNA sequences that encode this CDR3 too. The chain links TRBV19 to TRBJ1-5; D not resolved. Trimming left V 1 base short and J 7 bases short, with 5 bases between. The V gene's germline CDR1 is LNHDA and CDR2 SQIVND (reference sequence). The CDR3 sequence is 12 residues long. CDR3 sequence reads: CASSIGGQPQHF. The DNA for the CDR3 is TGTGCCAGTAGTATAGGCGGACAGCCCCAGCATTTT.

V gene TRBV11-2 combines with J gene TRBJ2-3; 13 nucleotides match TRBD2. CDR1 is SGHAT and CDR2 is FQNNGV in the germline V gene. The V segment lost 10 bases and the J segment 4 bases; nucleotides outside the gene matches: 11. The CDR3 covers 16 residues. The CDR3 sequence: CATTGLAGARPDTQYF. DNA of the CDR3: TGTGCCACCACCGGACTAGCGGGGGCCCGACCAGATACGCAGTATTTT.

The chain couples TRBV6-5 to TRBJ2-1, with TRBD1 identical over 10 bases. Germline V CDR1 and CDR2: MNHEY, SVGAGI. V trimming: 8 bases; J trimming: 10 bases; junction bases outside the gene matches: 11. This CDR3 is 14 amino acids long. CDR3 sequence reads: CASETGTGVREQFF. The DNA of the CDR3 is TGTGCCAGCGAAACCGGGACAGGGGTTCGGGAGCAGTTCTTC.

CDR3 nucleotide sequence: TGTGCCAGCAGCTTAGGGGGACAGGGCCCCACAGATACGCAGTATTTT. Translated: CASSLGGQGPTDTQYF. This chain joins TRBV7-2 and TRBJ2-3; 9 nucleotides agree with TRBD1. Per germline, CDR1 SGHTA and CDR2 FQGNSA. The CDR3 length is 16 residues. With V trimmed by 1 base and J by 2 bases, 4 bases remained unmatched.

The gene calls are TRBV5-1 and TRBJ1-4; 7 nucleotides match TRBD1. CDR1 and CDR2 from the germline V gene are SGHRS and YFSETQ. This CDR3 has 15 residues. The J segment lost 6 bases and the V segment lost 0 bases, leaving 5 bases of the junction unmatched. The CDR3 region is CASSLGQGLDEKLFF. The CDR3 coding sequence is TGCGCCAGCAGCTTGGGACAGGGTTTAGATGAAAAACTGTTTTTT.

The sample holds one count of this clone. CDR3 nucleotide sequence: TGTGCCAGCAGCCAAGCTGGGACAGGGGATGAAAAACTGTTTTTT. Translating gives CASSQAGTGDEKLFF. The rearrangement uses TRBV3-1 (or the pseudogene TRBV3-2) and TRBJ1-4; the match to TRBD1 covers 10 bases. Germline lookup yields CDR1 LGHDT and CDR2 YNNKEL (reference sequence). This CDR3 spans 15 amino acids. The junction had 2 bases not matched to a gene; V was cut back by 1 base and J by 6 bases.

This clone was observed a handful of times. This rearrangement joins TRBV11-2 to TRBJ2-7; 8 bases match TRBD1. The V segment lost 3 bases and the J segment 6 bases; nucleotides outside the gene matches: 10. This CDR3 spans 15 amino acids. Germline V CDR1 and CDR2: SGHAT, FQNNGV. CDR3 in amino acids: CASSFPDRDWAEQYF. CDR3 coding DNA: TGTGCCAGCAGCTTCCCGGACAGGGACTGGGCCGAGCAGTACTTC.

This chain joins TRBV2 and TRBJ1-2; D unclear. V was shortened by 2 bases and J by 5 bases, with 12 bases between the two germline ends. CDR3 length equals 14 residues. Germline lookup yields CDR1 SNHLY and CDR2 FYNNEI. CDR3 nucleotides: TGTGCCAGCAGTGAAAACACGGGGATATATGGCTACACCTTC. Residues: CASSENTGIYGYTF.

V usage is TRBV27 and J usage is TRBJ1-1; no clear D. V shed 2 bases and J shed 3 bases, with 10 bases lying between them. Germline loops: CDR1 MNHEY, CDR2 SMNVEV (reference sequence). The CDR3 has 14 amino acids. CDR3 DNA sequence: TGTGCCAGCAGTTTAATGGACGGGGACACTGAAGCTTTCTTT. Protein product: CASSLMDGDTEAFF.

The rearrangement uses TRBV29-1 and TRBJ1-5; D remains ambiguous. Germline V gene lookup returns CDR1 SQVTM and CDR2 ANQGSEA. Trimming pared 8 bases from V and 2 bases from J, leaving 16 bases between. The CDR3 has 14 amino acids. The CDR3 loop reads CSLTDILGNQPQHF. DNA of the CDR3: TGCAGCTTGACCGACATCCTTGGCAATCAGCCCCAGCATTTT.

J is TRBJ1-6 and V is TRBV5-6; D unclear. V gave up 1 base and J gave up 4 bases, with 6 bases separating them. In germline, CDR1 is SGHDT, CDR2 YYEEEE. The CDR3 runs to 14 residues. The CDR3 here is CASSLSLYNSPLHF. CDR3 bases: TGTGCCAGCAGCTTGTCCCTTTATAATTCACCCCTCCACTTT.

The chain carries TRBV9 and TRBJ2-7; TRBD2 matches at 8 bases. The CDR3 contains 15 residues. J gave up 9 bases and V 2 bases, and 13 bases lay outside the gene matches. The germline V gene has CDR1 SGDLS and CDR2 YYNGEE. The CDR3 nucleotides are TGTGCCAGCAGCGTGGGGGATCGGGTAGCGGGGACGCAGTACTTC. Its protein is CASSVGDRVAGTQYF.

This chain connects TRBV12-3 or TRBV12-4 to TRBJ1-4, with 8 bases matching TRBD1. The CDR3 extends over 13 amino acids. V shed 5 bases and J 8 bases; nucleotides not matched to a gene: 4. This chain's CDR3 is CASSQQGDEKLFF. CDR3 DNA sequence: TGTGCCAGCAGTCAACAGGGGGACGAAAAACTGTTTTTT.

This clone was seen once. J is TRBJ2-7 and V is TRBV12-1; TRBD2 is the table's D call and was not checked against the DNA. TRBV12-1 is assigned pseudogene status. The CDR3 runs 14 residues. Written as DNA, the CDR3 is TGTGCCAGCAGCTGCCGGGACTTCGCCTACGAGCAGTACTTC. This codes for CASSCRDFAYEQYF.